This section outlines one TCR beta chain sequence together with its context. As yet, its antigen is unknown. Each sorted CD8+ T cell subset had its entire DNA loaded. Method: immunoSEQ multiplex PCR; TCRdb's copy keeps in-frame clones and lacks some. The sample records roughly 960 clones, 72% being singletons. V lost 0 bases and J lost 8, with 17 bases in between. CDR1 WNHNN and CDR2 SYGVQD come from the germline V gene (reference sequence). The length of the CDR3 is 16 residues. Specified time point: week 3, after first cycle of checkpoint inhibitor. Memory T cells counted as immune-effector cells when CD3+ CD4- CD8+ CD45RA- CD45RO-high CD27- CCR7-. The sample originates from a study of blood T cell dynamics during melanoma immunotherapy. Overall study: Metastatic melanoma patients received first-line pembrolizumab or nivolumab plus ipilimumab.

Study results and limitations: Whether repertoire-driving clones were melanoma-specific could not be determined. Immune-effector CD8+ cells best matched cell-free DNA CDR3 sequences and were most clonal.

The clonotype was recovered from a human donor with melanoma. This sample comprised CD8+ T cells from blood, obtained from a patient treated with checkpoint blockade. The V gene is TRBV10-1, the J gene TRBJ1-5; perhaps TRBD1 as D (6 bases). CDR3 sequence (DNA): TGCGCCAGCAGTGAGTCGGCGGGACAACCAGCTGAGCCCCAGCATTTT. It translates to CASSESAGQPAEPQHF.